The 17 T cell receptor beta chains below all came from one sample that was sequenced in a study of blood T cell repertoires in COVID-19. Profiling relied on immunoSEQ multiplex PCR, and the TCRdb table lists in-frame clones only, not all of them. In the table there are roughly 270,000 clones, approximately 88% of which are singletons. The sample taken for sequencing was peripheral blood. These receptors were obtained from a man between 18 and 29 years old with active or convalescent COVID-19.

The chain uses TRBV6-5 and TRBJ1-4; D is possibly TRBD1 (6 bases). The V gene lost 6 bases and the J gene lost 5 bases, with 13 bases spanning the gap. In germline, CDR1 is MNHEY, CDR2 SVGAGI. The length of the CDR3 is 14 residues. Written as DNA, the CDR3 is TGTGCCAGCAGCTTAGGACAGTTCAATGAAAAACTGTTTTTT. As protein: CASSLGQFNEKLFF.

V is TRBV19 and J is TRBJ1-1; D perhaps matches TRBD1 (6 bases). In germline, CDR1 is LNHDA, CDR2 SQIVND (reference sequence). Deletions cut 9 bases from V and 0 bases from J, with 17 bases between. This CDR3 contains 15 residues. The CDR3 nucleotides read TGTGCCAGCGCCGGTAGGGGGGGCTTGAACACTGAAGCTTTCTTT. It encodes CASAGRGGLNTEAFF. Combining the CDR3 with reference TRBV19 and TRBJ1-1 gives the whole variable domain DGGITQSPKYLFRKEGQNVTLSCEQNLNHDAMYWYRQDPGQGLRLIYYSQIVNDFQKGDIAEGYSVSREKKESFPLTVTSAQKNPTAFYLCASAGRGGLNTEAFFGQGTRLTVV.

This clone was recorded only once. The rearrangement joins TRBV25-1 to TRBJ1-5; 9 bases are shared with TRBD1. The CDR3 loop spans 16 amino acids. Germline lookup yields CDR1 MGHDK and CDR2 SYGVNS. The ends lost 8 bases at V and 0 bases at J; junction bases unmatched: 8. The CDR3 nucleotides read TGTGCCAGCGGGACAGGGAGCCCATATAGCAATCAGCCCCAGCATTTT. Translating gives CASGTGSPYSNQPQHF.

V is TRBV4-2 and J is TRBJ2-2, with TRBD1 as a possible D gene (5 bases). The CDR3 covers 16 residues. Germline V gene lookup returns CDR1 LGHNA and CDR2 YNFKEQ. The germline V and J ends were trimmed by 3 bases and 1 base, with 12 bases remaining between them. The CDR3 sequence: CASSQNPQGNTGELFF. The DNA of the CDR3 is TGTGCCAGCAGCCAGAACCCCCAGGGGAACACCGGGGAGCTGTTTTTT.

This chain uses TRBV4-1 with TRBJ2-7, with D possibly TRBD1 on 6 matching bases. The V gene's germline CDR1 is MGHRA and CDR2 YSYEKL. The CDR3 contains 14 residues. Trimming took 3 bases from V and 0 from J, leaving 9 bases between them. CDR3 sequence reads: CASSHTDSSYEQYF. The CDR3 DNA follows: TGCGCCAGCAGCCATACGGACAGCTCCTACGAGCAGTACTTC.

The DNA for the CDR3 is TGTGCCAGCAGCCCCAAAGCTCGTAAAGCTTTCTTT. It translates to CASSPKARKAFF. This sequence joins TRBV11-2 and TRBJ1-1; D is unclear. Germline CDR1 and CDR2: SGHAT and FQNNGV. There are 12 residues in the CDR3. Trimming stripped 5 bases from V and 9 bases from J, with 13 bases between.

By share, this clone counts as medium-sized. The rearrangement joins TRBV19 to TRBJ2-1; D is ambiguous. Per germline, CDR1 LNHDA and CDR2 SQIVND (reference sequence). This CDR3 has 12 amino acids. The V and J ends lost 5 bases and 4 bases respectively, with 6 bases between them. The CDR3 DNA is TGTGCCAGTAGTCCCCGTTACAATGAGCAGTTCTTC. Amino acid sequence: CASSPRYNEQFF.

The CDR3 DNA is TGTGCCAGCTCACCGAAACAGGGGCCTAATTCACCCCTCCACTTT. Translating it yields CASSPKQGPNSPLHF. The rearrangement uses TRBV18 and TRBJ1-6; 7 bases line up with TRBD1. Germline CDR1 reads KGHSH; CDR2 reads LQKENI. This CDR3 spans 15 amino acids. With V trimmed by 3 bases and J by 6 bases, 5 bases remained unmatched.

This rearrangement joins TRBV4-3 to TRBJ2-2; 7 nucleotides line up with TRBD1. There are 14 residues in the CDR3. CDR1 and CDR2 (germline): LGHNA, YSLEER. V was clipped by 4 bases and J by 6 bases; unmatched bases: 5. The DNA of the CDR3 is TGCGCCAGCAGCCGAGGGGGCAGGGCCGGGGAGCTGTTTTTT. Encoded protein: CASSRGGRAGELFF.

The rearrangement links TRBV20-1 to TRBJ2-3; D is possibly TRBD1 (6 bases). The CDR3 totals 17 residues. V shed 3 bases and J shed 3 bases, with 22 bases lying between them. Germline lookup yields CDR1 DFQATT and CDR2 SNEGSKA (reference sequence). The CDR3 region is CSASTTNAGVTTDTQYF. DNA of the CDR3: TGCAGTGCTAGTACCACCAATGCAGGGGTGACGACAGATACGCAGTATTTT.

The rearrangement links TRBV19 to TRBJ1-5, with TRBD1 identical over 9 bases. V lost 4 bases and J lost 0; bases outside the gene matches: 10. The CDR3 runs 18 residues. Germline V gives CDR1 LNHDA, CDR2 SQIVND (reference sequence). The DNA for the CDR3 is TGTGCCAGTAGTAGGTCCGGGACAGGGCATTATAGCAATCAGCCCCAGCATTTT. It yields the protein CASSRSGTGHYSNQPQHF. Variable domain in full (rest from reference TRBV19 and TRBJ1-5): DGGITQSPKYLFRKEGQNVTLSCEQNLNHDAMYWYRQDPGQGLRLIYYSQIVNDFQKGDIAEGYSVSREKKESFPLTVTSAQKNPTAFYLCASSRSGTGHYSNQPQHFGDGTRLSIL.

V gene TRBV6-4 combines with J gene TRBJ2-5; 9 nucleotides line up with TRBD1. There are 12 residues in the CDR3. Germline CDR1 reads MRHNA; CDR2 reads SNTAGT. The CDR3 spells CGSRDREETQYF. In nucleotides, the CDR3 is TGTGGTTCCCGGGACAGGGAGGAGACCCAGTACTTC.

This clone occurred once. V is TRBV29-1 and J is TRBJ2-5, with 10 bases identical to TRBD1. Germline CDR1 is SQVTM and CDR2 is ANQGSEA. The CDR3 covers 14 residues. The trim removed 7 bases at V and 5 bases at J, leaving 10 bases unmatched. CDR3 amino acids: CSDTTGGAGETQYF. The CDR3 DNA follows: TGCAGCGACACGACAGGGGGCGCGGGGGAGACCCAGTACTTC. Supplemented by reference TRBV29-1 and TRBJ2-5, the full variable domain reads SAVISQKPSRDICQRGTSLTIQCQVDSQVTMMFWYRQQPGQSLTLIATANQGSEATYESGFVIDKFPISRPNLTFSTLTVSNMSPEDSSIYLCSDTTGGAGETQYFGPGTRLLVL.

The chain employs TRBV7-8 and TRBJ2-3; D may be TRBD2 (6 bases). The V end was cut by 0 bases, the J end by 3 bases, with 10 bases between. Per germline, CDR1 SGHVS and CDR2 FQNEAQ. This CDR3 region has 15 residues. The CDR3 DNA follows: TGTGCCAGCAGCTTAGCGCGGCGGGGAACAGATACGCAGTATTTT. Translation: CASSLARRGTDTQYF.

J is TRBJ2-7 and V is TRBV9; TRBD1 matches 9 bases. CDR1 and CDR2 (germline): SGDLS, YYNGEE. Trimming removed 3 bases from V and 2 bases from J; junction bases left unmatched: 3. The CDR3 runs to 14 residues. The CDR3 here is CASSGDREAYEQYF. As DNA, the CDR3 is TGTGCCAGCAGCGGGGACAGGGAGGCCTACGAGCAGTACTTC.

V gene TRBV11-2 combines with J gene TRBJ2-7, with a weak D call TRBD1 (6 bases). In germline, CDR1 is SGHAT, CDR2 FQNNGV. V was shortened by 5 bases and J by 7 bases, with 27 bases between the two germline ends. The CDR3 length is 17 residues. In DNA, the CDR3 is TGTGCCAGCAGCCTCCTTCTACGACAGTGGGGGCCTCGGGAGCAGTACTTC. It is translated as CASSLLLRQWGPREQYF.

In its sample, this clone was seen once. The J gene is TRBJ2-1, the V gene TRBV5-1; 11 bases agree with TRBD2. Germline-derived CDR1 and CDR2 are SGHRS and YFSETQ. Trimming took 8 bases from V and 2 from J; bases not matched to a gene: 3. This CDR3 has 14 residues. In DNA, the CDR3 is TGCGCCAGTAGTAGCGGGGGGGCCTACAATGAGCAGTTCTTC. Translating gives CASSSGGAYNEQFF.